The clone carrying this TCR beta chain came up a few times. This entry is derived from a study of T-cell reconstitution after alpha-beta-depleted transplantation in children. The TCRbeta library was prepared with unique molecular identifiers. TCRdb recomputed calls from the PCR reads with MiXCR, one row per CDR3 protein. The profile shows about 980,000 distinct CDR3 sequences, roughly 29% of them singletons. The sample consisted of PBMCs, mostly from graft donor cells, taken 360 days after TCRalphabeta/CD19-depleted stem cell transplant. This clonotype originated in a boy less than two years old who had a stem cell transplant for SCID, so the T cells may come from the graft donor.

The CDR3 DNA follows: TGTGCCAGCAGCGTAGAGGGGCCTGGGGCCAACGTCCTGACTTTC. Protein sequence: CASSVEGPGANVLTF. This chain joins TRBV9 and TRBJ2-6, with D perhaps matching TRBD1 (5 bases). Germline V gene lookup returns CDR1 SGDLS and CDR2 YYNGEE. Between the trimmed V and J ends, which lost 0 bases and 2 bases, there was a span of 6 bases. This CDR3 has 15 residues.